The next 7 T cell receptor beta chains were all read from a single sample in a study of blood T cell repertoires in COVID-19. Clones were read by immunoSEQ multiplex PCR, and TCRdb kept only the in-frame ones, dropping some. This table holds approximately 85,000 clones, roughly 89% found once. The sample comprised peripheral blood. The receptor source for this set is a woman over 75 with active or convalescent COVID-19.

This rearrangement joins TRBV19 to TRBJ1-2; TRBD1 is a possible D gene (6 bases). Germline loops: CDR1 LNHDA, CDR2 SQIVND (reference sequence). The CDR3 loop spans 13 amino acids. The CDR3, as DNA: TGTGCTACCCACGGGAAGGGCAGGGGCGGCTACACCTTC. This gives the protein CATHGKGRGGYTF.

CDR3: CASGRTGSGEKLFF. CDR3 sequence (DNA): TGTGCCAGCGGGCGAACAGGGTCGGGTGAAAAACTGTTTTTT. The chain recombines TRBV28 with TRBJ1-4; maybe TRBD1 (6 bases). The ends were cut back, 8 bases at V and 7 bases at J, with 17 bases in the middle. This CDR3 has 14 amino acids. The germline V gene has CDR1 MDHEN and CDR2 SYDVKM.

This clone appeared a single time. The rearrangement joins TRBV15 to TRBJ2-3; 11 bases fit TRBD1. The CDR3 spans 20 residues. V lost 0 bases to trimming and J lost 3 bases; unmatched junction nucleotides: 14. Germline V lookup: CDR1 LNHNV, CDR2 YYDKDF (reference sequence). The CDR3 DNA is TGTGCCACCAGCAGAGATTTCTTTCTAGCCGGACAGGGGGCTACAGATACGCAGTATTTT. Protein product: CATSRDFFLAGQGATDTQYF.

The CDR3 DNA sequence: TGTGCCAGCAGCTTAGGGACTAGCGGGAGTAATGAGCAGTTCTTC. As protein: CASSLGTSGSNEQFF. The chain uses TRBV7-9 and TRBJ2-1; 13 bases are shared with TRBD2. The germline V gene has CDR1 SEHNR and CDR2 FQNEAQ (reference sequence). Losses at the gene ends were 1 base for V and 7 bases for J; bases not matched to a gene: 1. This CDR3 has 15 residues.

In its sample, this clone was seen once. This rearrangement joins TRBV6-2 or TRBV6-3 to TRBJ1-6, with 7 bases identical to TRBD1. CDR1 is MNHEY, CDR2 SVGEGT, per germline. Trimming took 4 bases from V and 7 from J; bases not matched to a gene: 7. The CDR3 runs 15 residues. The CDR3 DNA follows: TGTGCCAGCAGTTCCCGGGACAGTTGGAATTCACCCCTCCACTTT. This encodes CASSSRDSWNSPLHF.

This clone was recorded once. The chain employs TRBV2 and TRBJ1-2; 7 positions match TRBD1. CDR1 and CDR2 from the germline V gene are SNHLY and FYNNEI. CDR3 size: 11 residues. V shed 10 bases and J 8 bases; nucleotides not matched to a gene: 7. The chain's CDR3 is CAKRQGGGYTF. The CDR3, as DNA: TGTGCCAAGAGACAGGGAGGCGGCTACACCTTC.

The genes are TRBV20-1 and TRBJ2-1; D is undetermined. The V end lost 6 bases, the J end lost 7 bases, and 7 bases lay between the germline ends. This CDR3 has 10 residues. Germline CDR1 DFQATT, CDR2 SNEGSKA (reference sequence). The DNA for the CDR3 is TGCAGTGCCCATCGGAATGAGCAGTTCTTC. It specifies CSAHRNEQFF.